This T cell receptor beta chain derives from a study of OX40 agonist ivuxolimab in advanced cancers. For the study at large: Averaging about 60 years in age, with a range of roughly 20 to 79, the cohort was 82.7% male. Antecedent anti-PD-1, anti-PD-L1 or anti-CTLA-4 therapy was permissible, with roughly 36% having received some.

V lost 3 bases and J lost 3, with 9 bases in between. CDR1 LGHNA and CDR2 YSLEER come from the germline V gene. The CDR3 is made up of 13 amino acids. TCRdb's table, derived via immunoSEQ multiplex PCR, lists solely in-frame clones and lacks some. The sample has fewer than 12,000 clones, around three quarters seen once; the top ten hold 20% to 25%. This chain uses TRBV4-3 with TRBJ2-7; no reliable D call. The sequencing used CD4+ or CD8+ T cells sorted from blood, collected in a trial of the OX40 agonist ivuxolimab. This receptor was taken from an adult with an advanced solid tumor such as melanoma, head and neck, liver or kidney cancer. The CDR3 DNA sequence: TGCGCCAGCAGCCAGTTCTCTGGCTACGAGCAGTACTTC. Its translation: CASSQFSGYEQYF.